The clone carrying this T cell receptor beta chain was counted between two and nine times. Its target is not known. Documented treatment: approximately 9-day PBMC culture with coronavirus spike peptide pools or control peptides (ViraFEST assay). The Oncomine TCR Beta short-read assay sequenced DNA from cultured CD4+ T cells. MiXCR, run by TCRdb on the PCR reads, gives a single entry per CDR3 protein. The sample shows about 19,000 distinct CDR3 sequences, around three fifths of them seen only once. Trimming took 3 bases from V and 3 from J, leaving 14 bases between them. Germline lookup yields CDR1 LNHDA and CDR2 SQIVND (reference sequence). The CDR3 contains 15 residues. The data are from a study of vaccination and CD4 T cells after COVID-19.

The TCR comes from a human donor who had recovered from COVID-19. The sequencing sample was made of CD4+ T cells from blood, cultured in vitro. The chain joins TRBV19 to TRBJ1-1, with D possibly being TRBD1 (5 bases). The CDR3: CASSMSGRGYTEAFF. The CDR3 DNA reads TGTGCCAGTAGTATGTCAGGGCGGGGGTACACTGAAGCTTTCTTT.